The following is a T cell receptor beta chain sequence with its context. Its antigen remains unknown. This sample is part of a study of T cells in Graves' hyperthyroidism and ophthalmopathy. Whole-study findings and limits: A model of 13 V-J pairs discriminated ophthalmopathy from stable hyperthyroidism.

This CDR3 comprises 17 residues. The ends lost 6 bases at V and 0 bases at J; junction bases unmatched: 10. CDR1 and CDR2 (germline): SNHLY, FYNNEI. Researchers barred patients who had uncontrolled infection, other autoimmune disease, pregnancy or lactation. What was amplified from RNA transcripts were TCR beta CDR3 regions. During a first-round RT-PCR of the TCR CDR3, the HTBI primer set was used. TCRdb ran MiXCR on the multiplex PCR reads and lists one entry per CDR3 protein. The sample lists approximately 700,000 distinct CDR3 sequences, 45% occurring once. The chain is built from TRBV2 and TRBJ1-4; the match to TRBD1 covers 7 bases. The specimen was peripheral blood or thyroid tissue (not recorded which). The clonotype was recovered from an adult man with Graves' disease, either hyperthyroidism or ophthalmopathy (not recorded which). CDR3 bases: TGTGCCAGCAGGTCCTCGGGGACAGCAACAACTAATGAAAAACTGTTTTTT. It translates to CASRSSGTATTNEKLFF.